Sequencing of this T cell receptor (beta chain) was carried out in a study of blood T cell repertoires in COVID-19. Sequencing used immunoSEQ multiplex PCR; TCRdb keeps in-frame clones, though not all of them. The sample has hundreds of thousands of clones, 70% to 90% seen once. CDR1 is SGHTA, CDR2 FQGNSA, per germline. The CDR3 loop spans 17 amino acids. With 3 bases clipped from V and 4 bases from J, the junction kept 11 bases outside the gene matches. Those who participated ranged in age from roughly 18 to 90 years and resided in 20 to 25 US areas. Cohort 3 donors were reported recovered after two negative PCRs, clearance, or symptom resolution.

The TCR was taken from a man aged 35 to 55 who had recovered from COVID-19. The specimen was PBMCs or T cells enriched from blood (not recorded which). The gene calls are TRBV7-2 and TRBJ2-5; 10 positions agree with TRBD2. The DNA of the CDR3 is TGTGCCAGCAGCTTGATAGCGGGGGGTCTTGGGGGAGAGACCCAGTACTTC. Translated: CASSLIAGGLGGETQYF.